This T cell receptor (beta chain) comes out of a study of T cell clones after liver transplantation (dated by TCRdb to between 2018 and 2021). Notes on the research overall: Samples were obtained from ITN030ST, a randomized trial in which withdrawal of immunosuppression was attempted within 2 years of liver transplantation. Donor-reactive T cell clones were identified by TCRbeta sequencing following a pre-transplant mixed lymphocyte reaction and were subsequently tracked in post-transplant blood. As an antigen-independent comparator for donor-reactive sequences, third party-reactive TCRbeta sequences were also identified from pre-transplant MLRs. Three of the eight recipients were HCV-positive; the others were transplanted for non-autoimmune, non-viral indications. Until randomization at 12-24 months post-transplant, subjects were given standard immunosuppression, with no induction therapy. Tolerance was defined as complete immunosuppression withdrawal for at least one year with no rise in liver enzymes beyond twice the upper limit of normal. Blood samples were collected pre-transplant, pre-randomization before withdrawal, and post-randomization after either complete withdrawal or failed withdrawal. Of the 8 liver transplant recipients making up the studied cohort, 3 were classified as tolerant and 5 as non-tolerant. The study at large found these results: Once repertoire turnover was taken into account, donor-reactive detection showed a significant reduction for CD4 in 7 of 8 subjects and for CD8 in 8 of 8. The conclusions were considered preliminary, being limited by small, heterogeneous patient numbers and non-standardized post-transplant time points. Low numbers of available donor cells limited the measurable donor-reactive repertoire in two subjects. Donor-reactive sequences decreased more than third party-reactive sequences, which suggests partial antigen-specific deletion that was not related to withdrawal success. Since no allograft tissue specimens were available, donor-reactive T cells may have migrated into the graft instead of being deleted. In 5 of 8 subjects, circulating donor-reactive CD4 TCRbeta sequences decreased significantly after transplant, regardless of tolerance or HCV status.

High-throughput TCRbeta CDR3 sequencing of frozen genomic DNA was performed by immunoSEQ, with PCR amplification, mapping, bias correction and internal controls included. The authors processed their data as follows. Only productive rearrangements were retained, with each unique TCRbeta sequence defined by its CDR3 nucleotide sequence together with its V and J gene. Donor-reactive sequences required at least 5-fold expansion in CFSE-low cells versus unstimulated pre-transplant cells and at least 0.01% frequency. Per-subject minimum frequency thresholds, based on the lowest-template unstimulated sample, ensured at least 90% detection power. Jensen-Shannon divergence between the top 1000 TCRbeta sequences post- versus pre-transplant served as the measure of repertoire turnover. Two-sided Fisher's exact tests were used to test for changes in the detection of donor-reactive sequences. TCRdb's version of the immuneACCESS table is confined to in-frame rearrangements and falls short of the full clone set. An unresolved V gene accounts for under half of the shortfall where checked; the remainder is of unknown origin. V and J calls and clone size are as listed in that table; D and trimming were resolved from the DNA. The sample includes more than 65,000 clones, with 80% observed a single time. The leading ten clones occupy about 0.79% of the sample.

Unstimulated PBMCs, after thawing, were stained for CD3, CD4 and CD8 and then FACS-sorted into CD3+CD4+ and CD3+CD8+ populations. All 8 studied subjects were randomized to withdrawal of immunosuppression. The Qiagen DNeasy Blood and Tissue Kit was used to isolate genomic DNA. A note on this clone: This receptor's antigen is unknown. Per-base qualities were not stored, and no clone one base away is much larger.

Per the germline V gene, MDHEN is the CDR1 and SYDVKM is the CDR2. The V end loses 2 bases and the J end loses 8 bases, and a stretch of 21 bases separates them. Its CDR3 holds 16 amino acids, cysteine through phenylalanine. The read is trimmed to its CDR3 DNA, 48 bases read in frame from base 1. The V and J genes are TRBV28 and TRBJ1-2; the D gene cannot be resolved reliably. Sequencing used CD4+ T cells from blood, obtained 12 months after liver transplant. This TCR derives from a human patient who received a liver transplant. The graft donor may be the source of some T cells after a transplant. The CDR3 region reads CASSLILGPPLRGYTF. The DNA sequence follows: TGTGCCAGCAGTTTAATATTAGGACCTCCCCTACGGGGCTACACCTTC.